The 6 T cell receptor beta chains given below trace back to one sample, sequenced in a study of beta chain features in type 1 diabetes. Expressed TCRB transcripts were sequenced because the isolated RNA had all been reverse transcribed beforehand. Only in-frame clones appear in the TCRdb table, and some are missing; sequencing was by immunoSEQ multiplex PCR. The table has 850,000 to 900,000 clones, about a sixth seen once. Specimen: naive CD4+ T cells from blood. These receptors were collected from a woman aged 18-30 years in good health.

The V and J genes are TRBV25-1 and TRBJ2-1; D remains unclear. V shed 1 base and J shed 6 bases, with 10 bases lying between them. This CDR3 comprises 14 residues. Germline values: CDR1 MGHDK, CDR2 SYGVNS. DNA of the CDR3: TGTGCCAGCAGTGAATTAAAATTCCCCAATGAGCAGTTCTTC. Amino acid sequence: CASSELKFPNEQFF.

The rearrangement joins TRBV6-5 to TRBJ2-5; 7 bases are shared with TRBD2. With 8 bases clipped from V and 5 bases from J, the junction kept 14 bases outside the gene matches. This CDR3 region has 15 residues. CDR1 and CDR2 (germline): MNHEY, SVGAGI. The CDR3 protein is CASYRTAGVGETQYF. CDR3 nucleotide sequence: TGTGCCAGCTACAGAACCGCGGGAGTCGGGGAGACCCAGTACTTC.

The rearrangement links TRBV5-1 to TRBJ2-2; 7 bases map to TRBD1. V shed 1 base, J shed 4 bases, and the junction held 7 bases outside the gene matches. Per the germline V gene, CDR1 is SGHRS and CDR2 is YFSETQ. The CDR3 has 16 amino acids. CDR3: CASSLPETGSTGELFF. The CDR3 region has the DNA TGCGCCAGCAGCTTGCCGGAGACAGGGTCCACCGGGGAGCTGTTTTTT.

Here the CDR3 DNA reads TGTGCCAGCAGCCCACAGGGGAGCACGGAGACCCAGTACTTC. Amino acid sequence: CASSPQGSTETQYF. The chain couples TRBV7-8 to TRBJ2-5; 7 bases line up with TRBD1. V shed 5 bases and J 5 bases; nucleotides not matched to a gene: 8. The CDR3 is made up of 14 amino acids. CDR1 and CDR2 (germline): SGHVS, FQNEAQ.

This clone was detected a few times. This chain connects TRBV10-3 to TRBJ1-1; tentative D call: TRBD1 (6 bases). The CDR3 totals 14 residues. Trimming took 4 bases from V and 1 from J, leaving 10 bases between them. Germline V gene lookup returns CDR1 ENHRY and CDR2 SYGVKD. CDR3 in DNA: TGTGCCATCAGTGGGACAGCAGGGAACACTGAAGCTTTCTTT. Its translation is CAISGTAGNTEAFF.

In its sample, this clone was seen a few times. This rearrangement joins TRBV4-3 to TRBJ2-1; 13 bases agree with TRBD2. The CDR3 has 16 residues. The germline V gene has CDR1 LGHNA and CDR2 YSLEER. After removal of 0 bases from V and 8 bases from J, the junction contained 4 bases not matched to a gene. CDR3 in amino acids: CASSQDGTSGNYEQFF. Here the CDR3 DNA reads TGCGCCAGCAGCCAAGATGGGACTAGCGGGAATTATGAGCAGTTCTTC.